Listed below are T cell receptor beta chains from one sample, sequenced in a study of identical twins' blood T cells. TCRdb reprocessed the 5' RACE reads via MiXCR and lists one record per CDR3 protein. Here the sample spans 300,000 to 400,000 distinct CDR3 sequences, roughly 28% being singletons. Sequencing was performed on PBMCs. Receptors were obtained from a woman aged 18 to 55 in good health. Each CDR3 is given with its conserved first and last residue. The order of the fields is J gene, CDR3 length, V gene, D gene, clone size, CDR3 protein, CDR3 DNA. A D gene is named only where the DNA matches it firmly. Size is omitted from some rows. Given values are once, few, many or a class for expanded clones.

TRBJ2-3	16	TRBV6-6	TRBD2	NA	CASSYLAGGPTDTQYF	TGTGCCAGCAGTTACCTAGCGGGAGGGCCAACAGATACGCAGTATTTT
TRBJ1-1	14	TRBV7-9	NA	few	CASSFGGMNTEAFF	TGTGCCAGCAGCTTTGGGGGGATGAACACTGAAGCTTTCTTT
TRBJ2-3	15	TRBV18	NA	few	CASSPDQTSTDTQYF	TGTGCCAGCTCACCAGACCAAACTAGCACAGATACGCAGTATTTT
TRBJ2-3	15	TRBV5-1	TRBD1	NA	CASSTPGTGTDTQYF	TGCGCCAGCAGCACCCCCGGGACAGGCACAGATACGCAGTATTTT
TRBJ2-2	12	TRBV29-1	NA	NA	CSIDDYTGELFF	TGCAGCATTGATGATTACACCGGGGAGCTGTTTTTT
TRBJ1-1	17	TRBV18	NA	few	CASSPTAVQVGNTEAFF	TGTGCCAGCTCACCCACCGCTGTACAGGTGGGCAACACTGAAGCTTTCTTT
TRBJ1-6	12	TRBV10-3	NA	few	CAIGTIESPLHF	TGTGCCATCGGGACAATTGAATCACCCCTCCACTTT
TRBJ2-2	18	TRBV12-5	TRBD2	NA	CASGWGLAGPSNTGELFF	TGTGCTAGTGGTTGGGGACTAGCGGGGCCATCTAACACCGGGGAGCTGTTTTTT
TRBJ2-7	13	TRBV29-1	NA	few	CSVASGSDYEQYF	TGCAGCGTTGCCTCCGGGAGCGACTACGAGCAGTACTTC
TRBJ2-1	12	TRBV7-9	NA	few	CASSFQANEQFF	TGTGCCAGCAGCTTTCAGGCCAATGAGCAGTTCTTC
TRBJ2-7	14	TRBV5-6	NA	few	CASSVGVRGYEQYF	TGTGCCAGCAGCGTTGGGGTCCGGGGATACGAGCAGTACTTC
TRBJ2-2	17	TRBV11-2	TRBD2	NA	CASSFLAGGSSTGELFF	TGTGCCAGCAGCTTTTTAGCGGGGGGCTCATCCACAGGGGAGCTGTTTTTT
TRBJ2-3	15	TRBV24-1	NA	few	CATSARTSSTDTQYF	TGTGCCACCAGTGCGCGCACCTCGAGCACAGATACGCAGTATTTT
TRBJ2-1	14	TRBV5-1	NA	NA	CASSLDPSYNEQFF	TGCGCCAGCAGCTTGGATCCTTCCTACAATGAGCAGTTCTTC
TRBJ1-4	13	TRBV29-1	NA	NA	CSVGTALDEKLFF	TGCAGCGTCGGGACGGCCTTGGATGAAAAACTGTTTTTT
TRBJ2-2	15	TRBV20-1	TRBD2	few	CSAGPGLAGTGELFF	TGCAGTGCTGGGCCGGGACTAGCGGGAACCGGGGAGCTGTTTTTT
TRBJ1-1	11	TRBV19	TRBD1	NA	CASGQGLGAFF	TGTGCCAGTGGACAGGGATTGGGAGCTTTCTTT
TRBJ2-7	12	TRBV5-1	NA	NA	CASRKRPDEQYF	TGCGCCAGCAGAAAACGTCCCGACGAGCAGTACTTC
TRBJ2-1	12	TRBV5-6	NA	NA	CASSLVWNEQFF	TGTGCCAGCAGCTTGGTCTGGAATGAGCAGTTCTTC
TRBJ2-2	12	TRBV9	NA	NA	CASKGLTGELFF	TGTGCGAGCAAAGGGCTCACCGGGGAGCTGTTTTTT
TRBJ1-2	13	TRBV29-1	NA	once	CSVPEQKNYDYTF	TGCAGCGTTCCCGAGCAAAAGAACTATGACTACACCTTC
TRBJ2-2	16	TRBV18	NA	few	CASSFSEASNTGELFF	TGTGCCAGCTCATTCTCTGAGGCCTCGAACACCGGGGAGCTGTTTTTT
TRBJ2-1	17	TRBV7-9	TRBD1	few	CASSMPLGQGFNNEQFF	TGTGCCAGCAGCATGCCCTTAGGACAGGGGTTTAACAATGAGCAGTTCTTC
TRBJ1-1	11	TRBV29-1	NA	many	CSVEDGTEAFF	TGCAGCGTTGAAGACGGAACTGAAGCTTTCTTT
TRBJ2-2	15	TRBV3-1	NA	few	CASSQGDGITGELFF	TGTGCCAGCAGCCAAGGGGACGGAATCACCGGGGAGCTGTTTTTT
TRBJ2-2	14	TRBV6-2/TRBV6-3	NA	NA	CASRRAGDTGELFF	TGTGCCAGCAGGAGGGCAGGGGACACCGGGGAGCTGTTTTTT
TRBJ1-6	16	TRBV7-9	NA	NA	CASSLWPSPNNSPLHF	TGTGCCAGCAGCTTATGGCCTTCGCCCAATAATTCACCCCTCCACTTT
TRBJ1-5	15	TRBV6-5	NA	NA	CASSFSGMGNQPQHF	TGTGCCAGCAGTTTCAGTGGGATGGGCAATCAGCCCCAGCATTTT
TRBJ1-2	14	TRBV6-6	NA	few	CASIKGEANYGYTF	TGTGCCAGCATAAAGGGGGAAGCTAACTATGGCTACACCTTC
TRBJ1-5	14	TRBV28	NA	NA	CASSPGTHNQPQHF	TGTGCCAGCAGCCCCGGGACACATAATCAGCCCCAGCATTTT
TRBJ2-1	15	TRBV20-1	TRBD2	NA	CSARDRLAPYNEQFF	TGCAGTGCTAGAGATCGACTAGCGCCCTACAATGAGCAGTTCTTC
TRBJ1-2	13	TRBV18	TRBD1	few	CASSRDSFYGYTF	TGTGCCAGCTCACGGGACAGCTTCTATGGCTATACCTTC
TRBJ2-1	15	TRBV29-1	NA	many	CSVVRVDFLGNEQFF	TGCAGCGTTGTGAGAGTGGACTTCCTTGGCAATGAGCAGTTCTTC
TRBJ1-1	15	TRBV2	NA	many	CASSEEGLLNTEAFF	TGTGCCAGCAGTGAGGAGGGATTATTGAACACTGAAGCTTTCTTT
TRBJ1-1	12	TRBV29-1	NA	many	CSVARGSSEAFF	TGCAGCGTTGCCCGGGGCTCAAGTGAAGCTTTCTTT
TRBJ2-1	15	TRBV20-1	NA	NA	CSAHRLDVGYNEQFF	TGCAGTGCGCACAGACTAGATGTGGGATACAATGAGCAGTTCTTC
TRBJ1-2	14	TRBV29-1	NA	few	CSVDPGRSNYGYTF	TGCAGCGTTGATCCCGGCAGGAGCAACTATGGCTACACCTTC
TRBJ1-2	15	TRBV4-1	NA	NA	CASSPLTGGFYGYTF	TGCGCCAGCAGCCCATTGACAGGCGGCTTCTATGGCTACACCTTC
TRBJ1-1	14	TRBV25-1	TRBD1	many	CASSVHTGDTEAFF	TGTGCCAGCAGTGTTCATACAGGGGACACTGAAGCTTTCTTT
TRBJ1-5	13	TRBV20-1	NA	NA	CSARESGDQPQHF	TGCAGTGCTAGAGAGTCCGGGGATCAGCCCCAGCATTTT
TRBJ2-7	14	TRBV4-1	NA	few	CASSQKDTLYEQYF	TGCGCCAGCAGCCAAAAGGACACCCTCTACGAGCAGTACTTC
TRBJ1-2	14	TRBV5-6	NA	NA	CASSLRQLSYGYTF	TGTGCCAGCAGCCTAAGACAGCTTTCTTATGGCTACACCTTC
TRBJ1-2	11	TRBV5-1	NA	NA	CASSLDHGYTF	TGCGCCAGCAGCTTGGATCATGGCTACACCTTC
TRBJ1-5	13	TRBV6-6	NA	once	CATVVASNQPQHF	TGTGCCACCGTGGTAGCCAGCAATCAGCCCCAGCATTTT
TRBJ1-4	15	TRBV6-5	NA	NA	CASSYEGTTNEKLFF	TGTGCCAGCAGTTACGAGGGGACAACTAATGAAAAACTGTTTTTT
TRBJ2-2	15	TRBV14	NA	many	CASSQVGSNTGELFF	TGTGCCAGCAGCCAAGTCGGTTCGAACACCGGGGAGCTGTTTTTT
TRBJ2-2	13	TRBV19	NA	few	CASTIWATGELFF	TGTGCCAGTACTATTTGGGCCACCGGGGAGCTGTTTTTT
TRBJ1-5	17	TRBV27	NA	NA	CASSLRAPNLSNQPQHF	TGTGCCAGCAGTTTGAGAGCACCCAACCTTAGCAATCAGCCCCAGCATTTT
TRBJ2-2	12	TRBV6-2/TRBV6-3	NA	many	CASSYSTGELFF	TGTGCCAGCAGTTACTCCACCGGGGAGCTGTTTTTT
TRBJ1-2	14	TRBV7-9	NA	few	CASSHLTGRSGYTF	TGTGCCAGCAGCCACCTGACGGGGAGGTCTGGCTACACCTTC
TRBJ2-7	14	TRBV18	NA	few	CASSEASDSYEQYF	TGTGCCAGCTCCGAGGCTAGCGACTCCTACGAGCAGTACTTC
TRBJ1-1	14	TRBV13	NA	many	CASSSIGPSTEAFF	TGTGCCAGCAGCTCCATCGGACCAAGCACTGAAGCTTTCTTT
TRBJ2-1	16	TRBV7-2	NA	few	CASRVATGSSYNEQFF	TGTGCCAGCAGGGTCGCGACCGGGAGCTCCTACAATGAGCAGTTCTTC
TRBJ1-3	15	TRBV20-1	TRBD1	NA	CSALDRDVGGNTIYF	TGCAGTGCCCTTGACAGGGACGTCGGTGGAAACACCATATATTTT
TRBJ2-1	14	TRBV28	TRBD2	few	CASSLGRGRNEQFF	TGTGCCAGCAGTTTAGGGAGGGGCCGAAATGAGCAGTTCTTC
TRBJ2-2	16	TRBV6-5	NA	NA	CASRGGTNSNTGELFF	TGTGCCAGCAGGGGAGGTACCAACTCGAACACCGGGGAGCTGTTTTTT
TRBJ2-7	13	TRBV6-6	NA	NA	CASSYSKIYEQYF	TGTGCCAGCAGTTACTCGAAAATCTACGAGCAGTACTTC
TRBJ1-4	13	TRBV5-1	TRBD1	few	CASSDRVGEKLFF	TGCGCCAGCAGCGACAGGGTCGGGGAAAAACTGTTTTTT
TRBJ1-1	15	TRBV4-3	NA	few	CASSQDEGRKTEAFF	TGCGCCAGCAGCCAAGATGAGGGAAGGAAGACTGAAGCTTTCTTT